This TCR beta chain was captured by sequencing in a study of blood T cell repertoires in COVID-19. Background on the study: COVID-19 samples collected from the United States, Italy and Spain covered acute and convalescent phases. T cells, B-cell-depleted T cells, or PBMCs provided the cDNA or gDNA that served as material.

Per the authors' pipeline: Nucleated cell number was recorded as an estimate derived from reference gene primer amplification. Profiling relied on immunoSEQ multiplex PCR, and the TCRdb table lists in-frame clones only, not all of them. The D gene and trimming were derived from the DNA, and the V and J assignments and clone size from that table. The sample gives about 140,000 clones, about 86% of which show up once; 7% to 10% is in the top ten. There are 14 residues in the CDR3. V lost 1 base to trimming and J lost 9 bases; unmatched junction nucleotides: 6. CDR1 is SGHTA, CDR2 FQGNSA, per germline. The chain carries TRBV7-2 and TRBJ2-1; the match to TRBD2 covers 7 bases. Sequencing was done on a sample of peripheral blood. This TCR derives from a woman in her sixties with acute or convalescent COVID-19. The CDR3 loop is CASSLGRGSGEQFF. The CDR3 nucleotides are TGTGCCAGCAGCTTAGGGCGGGGGTCGGGTGAGCAGTTCTTC. The full variable domain, with the rest looked up from reference TRBV7-2 and TRBJ2-1, is GAGVSQSPSNKVTEKGKDVELRCDPISGHTALYWYRQSLGQGLEFLIYFQGNSAPDKSGLPSDRFSAERTGGSVSTLTIQRTQQEDSAVYLCASSLGRGSGEQFFGPGTRLTVL.